This TCR beta chain was profiled in a study of T cell changes during pregnancy in multiple sclerosis. The CDR3 runs to 15 residues. Germline values: CDR1 LNHDA, CDR2 SQIVND (reference sequence). J gave up 3 bases and V 6 bases, and 6 bases lay outside the gene matches. This table comes from immunoSEQ multiplex PCR, and its TCRdb copy is limited to in-frame clones, with some not included. Among about 70,000 clones listed, 90% to 95% were seen once. The gene calls are TRBV19 and TRBJ1-5, with 9 nucleotides matching TRBD1. The receptor was derived from a female donor with multiple sclerosis, enrolled in a pregnancy study. This specimen consisted of peripheral blood, obtained in the third trimester of pregnancy. The chain's CDR3 is CASSPGQGTNQPQHF. The CDR3 DNA sequence: TGTGCCAGTAGCCCGGGACAGGGAACCAATCAGCCCCAGCATTTT.